This T cell receptor beta chain derives from a study of cytomegalovirus exposure and HLA in healthy donors. Study-level background: Researchers found that roughly 80% of over 350 genotyped donors fell within the Caucasian-associated ancestry cluster.

The study ran its PCR with 60 Vbeta and 13 Jbeta primers. TCRdb's table, derived via immunoSEQ multiplex PCR, lists solely in-frame clones and lacks some. Counted here are under 130,000 clones, over 65% occurring once; the ten biggest clones make up approximately 8.2%. Study-wide results and limits: Donors belonging to an Asian-associated ancestry cluster reportedly showed fewer N-insertions in productive TCRs than the 666-donor mean, according to what a later analysis found. As a later analysis revealed, the rate of TCR association differed by HLA locus, with DRB1 most and HLA-C fewest.

This clone has just one count. Its antigen remains unidentified. The ends were cut back, 7 bases at V and 3 bases at J, with 21 bases in the middle. CDR1 is GTSNPN, CDR2 SVGIG, per germline (reference sequence). CDR3 length: 16 residues. The genes are TRBV30 and TRBJ2-2, with D perhaps TRBD2 (7 bases). The TCR comes from a man aged 35 to 55 in good health and CMV-seropositive. Sequences were obtained from PBMCs. The CDR3 region is CALDRGGPTYTGELFF. The CDR3 DNA is TGTGCCTTGGATCGCGGGGGCCCTACCTACACCGGGGAGCTGTTTTTT. Supplemented by reference TRBV30 and TRBJ2-2, the full variable domain reads SQTIHQWPATLVQPVGSPLSLECTVEGTSNPNLYWYRQAAGRGLQLLFYSVGIGQISSEVPQNLSASRPQDRQFILSSKKLLLSDSGFYLCALDRGGPTYTGELFFGEGSRLTVL.